The 19 T cell receptor beta chains reported below all come from one sample, sequenced in a study of blood T cells in healthy people across ages. Next came a second PCR, run for about 6 to 11 cycles, which used a sample-barcoded 5' primer along with a J-beta primer mix. TCRdb passed the 5' RACE reads through MiXCR, listing each CDR3 protein once. Of over 1,300,000 distinct CDR3 sequences listed, roughly 64% are singletons. Sample: blood. The receptors derive from a man younger than 35 in good health.

The rearrangement joins TRBV5-6 to TRBJ2-1; no reliable D call. The CDR3 has 13 residues. Looked up from germline, CDR1 is SGHDT and CDR2 is YYEEEE. Between the trimmed V and J ends, which lost 3 bases and 5 bases, there was a span of 9 bases. The CDR3 spells CASSSSADNEQFF. CDR3 coding DNA: TGTGCCAGCAGCTCCTCAGCCGACAATGAGCAGTTCTTC. Complete variable domain (other parts from reference TRBV5-6 and TRBJ2-1): DAGVTQSPTHLIKTRGQQVTLRCSPKSGHDTVSWYQQALGQGPQFIFQYYEEEERQRGNFPDRFSGHQFPNYSSELNVNALLLGDSALYLCASSSSADNEQFFGPGTRLTVL.

This chain uses TRBV2 with TRBJ1-1; D ambiguous. The CDR3 is 12 residues long. CDR1 SNHLY and CDR2 FYNNEI come from the germline V gene. Deletions cut 6 bases from V and 3 bases from J, with 8 bases between. The CDR3 nucleotides read TGTGCCAGCAGGTTTTGGGACACTGAAGCTTTCTTT. Translating it yields CASRFWDTEAFF.

This clonotype was detected only a few times. The J gene is TRBJ2-7, the V gene TRBV28, with 8 bases identical to TRBD1. V gave up 3 bases and J gave up 2 bases; unmatched junction bases: 6. CDR1 and CDR2 from the germline V gene are MDHEN and SYDVKM. The CDR3 spans 15 residues. The CDR3 protein is CASSFPQGGAYEQYF. DNA for the CDR3: TGTGCCAGCAGTTTCCCACAGGGGGGCGCCTACGAGCAGTACTTC.

The V call is TRBV2, the J call TRBJ2-3; D may be TRBD2 (5 bases). This CDR3 spans 14 amino acids. The V gene lost 7 bases and the J gene lost 3 bases, with 14 bases spanning the gap. Germline loops: CDR1 SNHLY, CDR2 FYNNEI. The CDR3 nucleotides are TGTGCCAGCAAGAGAAACGGGGAGACAGATACGCAGTATTTT. It yields the protein CASKRNGETDTQYF.

This clonotype has more than one count but fewer than ten. It may be a read error: a sequence one base away is much more abundant. The V call is TRBV28, the J call TRBJ2-1; unclear D gene. The CDR3 is 11 residues long. The germline CDR1 and CDR2 sequences are MDHEN and SYDVKM. Trimming pared 5 bases from V and 6 bases from J, leaving 5 bases between. The DNA of the CDR3 is TGTGCCAGCAGTATAAGCAATGAGCAGTTCTTC. As protein: CASSISNEQFF. The entire variable domain, with the rest obtained from reference TRBV28 and TRBJ2-1, is as follows: DVKVTQSSRYLVKRTGEKVFLECVQDMDHENMFWYRQDPGLGLRLIYFSYDVKMKEKGDIPEGYSVSREKKERFSLILESASTNQTSMYLCASSISNEQFFGPGTRLTVL.

V gene TRBV24-1 combines with J gene TRBJ1-1; D uncertain. The CDR3 is made up of 12 amino acids. V was clipped by 4 bases and J by 8 bases, with 10 bases between them. Germline-derived CDR1 and CDR2 are KGHDR and SFDVKD. This CDR3 reads CATSESTGEAFF. CDR3 DNA sequence: TGTGCCACCAGTGAGTCGACCGGCGAAGCTTTCTTT.

The J gene is TRBJ2-4, the V gene TRBV4-3, with D possibly being TRBD1 or TRBD2 (6 bases each). The DNA end is a closer match to TRBJ2-7, so the J assignment may be wrong. This CDR3 spans 16 amino acids. Germline CDR1 LGHNA, CDR2 YSLEER. CDR3 nucleotide sequence: TGCGCCAGCAGCCTTGGAGGGGGTCTAAGTTTGGACGAGCAGTACTTC. Protein product: CASSLGGGLSLDEQYF.

The chain couples TRBV28 to TRBJ1-1; no clear D gene. Germline V CDR1 and CDR2: MDHEN, SYDVKM. V lost 8 bases, J lost 4 bases, and 20 bases lay in between. The CDR3 runs 15 residues. CDR3 nucleotide sequence: TGTGCCAGCGGCCCCTCCCGGCCCCGGGGCACTGAAGCTTTCTTT. Translated, it gives CASGPSRPRGTEAFF.

This clonotype was counted a few times. V gene TRBV4-1 combines with J gene TRBJ1-2, with 8 bases that match TRBD1. V was clipped by 1 base and J by 3 bases; unmatched bases: 7. The germline gives CDR1 MGHRA, CDR2 YSYEKL. The CDR3 extends over 16 amino acids. The CDR3, as DNA: TGCGCCAGCAGCCAAGGGTGGACAGGGCACGACTATGGCTACACCTTC. The encoded protein is CASSQGWTGHDYGYTF.

To note about this clonotype: One end of the junction does not line up with germline, which may come from a read error. J is TRBJ2-1 and V is TRBV4-1; TRBD2 is a possible D gene (5 bases). This CDR3 region has 14 residues. CDR1 MGHRA and CDR2 YSYEKL come from the germline V gene. Here the CDR3 DNA reads TGCGCCAGCAGCCAAGCGGAAGGTAGCGATGAGCGGTTCTTC. As protein: CASSQAEGSDERFF.

This chain uses TRBV12-3 or TRBV12-4 with TRBJ2-1; D is perhaps TRBD1 (6 bases). The CDR3 is made up of 17 amino acids. V was shortened by 5 bases and J by 1 base, with 18 bases between the two germline ends. CDR3 in DNA: TGTGCCAGCAGTCAGGGGTGGGCTCTTTTATCCTACAATGAGCAGTTCTTC. It specifies CASSQGWALLSYNEQFF.

The CDR3 nucleotides read TGCAGTGCTTCCTTCGGCGGGAGGGCCTTTTTCAACAATGAGCAGTTCTTC. As protein: CSASFGGRAFFNNEQFF. The chain combines TRBV20-1 with TRBJ2-1; 9 bases align to TRBD2. CDR1 and CDR2 (germline): DFQATT, SNEGSKA (reference sequence). The V segment lost 5 bases and the J segment 5 bases; nucleotides outside the gene matches: 16. CDR3 size: 17 residues.

This clonotype was detected only a few times. The gene calls are TRBV10-3 and TRBJ2-7; a weak D match, TRBD2 (5 bases). The CDR3 runs to 14 residues. Germline V gene sequence: CDR1 ENHRY, CDR2 SYGVKD. V was trimmed by 0 bases and J by 0 bases, leaving 6 bases between them. This chain's CDR3 is CAISESTSSYEQYF. The CDR3 DNA reads as TGTGCCATCAGTGAGTCAACTAGCTCCTACGAGCAGTACTTC.

The chain links TRBV18 to TRBJ2-5; perhaps TRBD1 as D (5 bases). This CDR3 comprises 14 residues. The germline CDR1 and CDR2 sequences are KGHSH and LQKENI. V was cut by 6 bases and J by 0 bases, with 11 bases left in between. CDR3 sequence reads: CASSPRQHQETQYF. The CDR3 coding sequence is TGTGCCAGCTCCCCGAGACAGCACCAAGAGACCCAGTACTTC.

The chain employs TRBV20-1 and TRBJ2-4, with TRBD2 matching 13 bases. Judging by the DNA end, TRBJ2-7 fits better; the J call may be wrong. This CDR3 has 15 amino acids. In germline, CDR1 is DFQATT, CDR2 SNEGSKA (reference sequence). The CDR3 region is CSAVKGTSGAYEQYF. As DNA, the CDR3 is TGCAGTGCGGTAAAAGGGACTAGCGGGGCCTACGAGCAGTACTTC.

V usage is TRBV12-3 or TRBV12-4 and J usage is TRBJ2-7, with 7 bases aligning to TRBD2. This CDR3 contains 16 residues. Losses at the gene ends were 1 base for V and 1 base for J; bases not matched to a gene: 7. The CDR3 DNA is TGTGCCAGCAGTTTAGTGTGGACTAGAGTTTCCTACGAGCAGTACTTC. Protein: CASSLVWTRVSYEQYF.

This clonotype was seen a handful of times. This rearrangement joins TRBV4-1 to TRBJ2-4; tentatively, D is TRBD1 (5 bases). V dropped 3 bases and J dropped 2 bases, with 14 bases sitting between them. Germline-derived CDR1 and CDR2 are MGHRA and YSYEKL. The CDR3 sequence is 16 residues long. The CDR3 coding sequence is TGCGCCAGCAGCCACCCGCCTCAGGGCCCCAAAAACATTCAGTACTTC. Its protein is CASSHPPQGPKNIQYF.

This clonotype has more than one count but fewer than ten. This rearrangement joins TRBV6-5 to TRBJ2-7; 9 bases are a match to TRBD1. There are 15 residues in the CDR3. Germline V gene data show CDR1 as MNHEY and CDR2 as SVGAGI. The J segment lost 2 bases and the V segment lost 5 bases, leaving 7 bases of the junction unmatched. The CDR3 spells CASSGPGQGPYEQYF. In DNA, the CDR3 is TGTGCCAGCAGTGGTCCGGGACAGGGTCCCTACGAGCAGTACTTC.

This clonotype was counted once. The gene calls are TRBV6-6 and TRBJ2-3; weak D call: TRBD1 (5 bases). V shed 7 bases and J shed 0 bases, with 11 bases lying between them. The CDR3 sequence is 14 residues long. The V gene's germline CDR1 is MNHNY and CDR2 SVGAGI (reference sequence). CDR3 DNA: TGTGCCAGCACGAGGCAGGGTAGCACAGATACGCAGTATTTT. Its translation is CASTRQGSTDTQYF.